This T cell receptor beta chain appears in the sequencing data of a study of blood T cell repertoires in COVID-19. Data came from immunoSEQ multiplex PCR; TCRdb stores just in-frame clones and leaves some out. The sample carries 200,000 to 250,000 clones, around 84% recorded once. Trimming left V 2 bases short and J 8 bases short, with 6 bases between. The CDR3 is made up of 11 amino acids. The J gene is TRBJ1-1, the V gene TRBV12-3 or TRBV12-4; D ambiguous. Sequencing input: peripheral blood. This sequence was found in a man aged 30 to 39 with active or convalescent COVID-19. This CDR3 reads CASSLRGEAFF. CDR3 bases: TGTGCCAGCAGTTTAAGAGGGGAAGCTTTCTTT.